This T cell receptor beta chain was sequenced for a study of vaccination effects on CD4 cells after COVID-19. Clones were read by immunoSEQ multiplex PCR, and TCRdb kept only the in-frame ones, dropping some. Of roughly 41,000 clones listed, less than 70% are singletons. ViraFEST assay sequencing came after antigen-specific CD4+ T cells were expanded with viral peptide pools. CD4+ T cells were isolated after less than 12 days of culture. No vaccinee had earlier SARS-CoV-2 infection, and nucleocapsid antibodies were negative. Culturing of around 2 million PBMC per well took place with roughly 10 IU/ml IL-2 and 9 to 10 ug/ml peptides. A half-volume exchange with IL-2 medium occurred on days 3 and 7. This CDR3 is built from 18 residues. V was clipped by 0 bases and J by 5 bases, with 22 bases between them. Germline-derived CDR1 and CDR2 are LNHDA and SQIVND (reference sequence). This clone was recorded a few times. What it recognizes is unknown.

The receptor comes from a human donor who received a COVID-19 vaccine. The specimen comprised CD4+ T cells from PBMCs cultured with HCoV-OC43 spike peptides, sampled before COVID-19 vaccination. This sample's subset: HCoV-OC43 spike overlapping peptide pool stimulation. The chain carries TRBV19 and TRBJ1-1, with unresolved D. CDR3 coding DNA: TGTGCCAGTAGTATAGATCCTTTTAGATTGAGGGCTGGAACTGAAGCTTTCTTT. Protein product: CASSIDPFRLRAGTEAFF.